This T cell receptor beta chain was retrieved from a study of T cells in Graves' hyperthyroidism and ophthalmopathy. Unmatched junction bases numbered 7, after V lost 2 bases and J lost 3 bases. The germline V gene has CDR1 SGHRS and CDR2 YFSETQ. CDR3 length equals 15 residues. TCR beta CDR3 regions were amplified from RNA transcripts. During a first-round RT-PCR of the TCR CDR3, the HTBI primer set was used. TCRdb itself ran the multiplex PCR reads through MiXCR, one entry per CDR3 protein. There are under 400,000 distinct CDR3 sequences in the sample; around 16% occur only once, and about 30% lies in the top ten. This clonotype was detected ten times or more. Based on clinical symptoms, serum thyroxine and TRAb, thyroid ultrasound and orbital computed tomography, diagnoses were reached.

The clonotype comes from a woman aged 18 to 35 with Graves' hyperthyroidism that later progressed to Graves' ophthalmopathy. The chain couples TRBV5-1 to TRBJ2-5, with 7 nucleotides matching TRBD2. The sample comprised blood. The CDR3 reads CASSFEGGLEETQYF. CDR3 coding DNA: TGCGCCAGCAGCTTTGAGGGAGGACTAGAAGAGACCCAGTACTTC.